This T cell receptor (beta chain) was recorded in a study of beta chain features in type 1 diabetes. Study-level points and caveats: Within each of all four CD4+ subsets, Type 1 diabetes patients had TCRB CDR3s that were moderately but significantly shorter.

The V gene's germline CDR1 is SGHTS and CDR2 YDEGEE. V shed 1 base, J shed 2 bases, and the junction held 3 bases outside the gene matches. The length of the CDR3 is 15 residues. Reverse transcription of all isolated RNA meant that expressed TCRB transcripts were sequenced. Profiled with immunoSEQ multiplex PCR; TCRdb holds only in-frame clones, not every one. Among just under 150,000 clones listed, 10% to 15% were seen once. Of note for this clone: What it binds is not known.

Specimen: central memory CD4+ T cells from blood. The sequence was obtained from a man between 18 and 29 years old with type 1 diabetes. The chain is built from TRBV5-8 and TRBJ2-3; 8 bases are shared with TRBD2. Here the CDR3 DNA reads TGTGCCAGCAGCTTGCAACTAGCGGCCACAGATACGCAGTATTTT. Residues: CASSLQLAATDTQYF.